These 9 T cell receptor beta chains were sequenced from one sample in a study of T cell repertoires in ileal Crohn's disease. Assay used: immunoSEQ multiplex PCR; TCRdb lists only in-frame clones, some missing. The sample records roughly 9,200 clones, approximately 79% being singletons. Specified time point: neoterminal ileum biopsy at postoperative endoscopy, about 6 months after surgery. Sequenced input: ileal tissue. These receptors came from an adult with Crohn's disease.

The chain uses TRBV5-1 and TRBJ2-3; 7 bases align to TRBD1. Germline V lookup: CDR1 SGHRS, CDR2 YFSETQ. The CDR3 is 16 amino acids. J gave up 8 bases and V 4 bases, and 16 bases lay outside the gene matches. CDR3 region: CASSELSEGGLGTQYF. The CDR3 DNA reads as TGCGCCAGCAGCGAGCTTTCCGAAGGGGGCCTCGGTACGCAGTATTTT. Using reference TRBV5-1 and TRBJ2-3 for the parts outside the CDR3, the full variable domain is KAGVTQTPRYLIKTRGQQVTLSCSPISGHRSVSWYQQTPGQGLQFLFEYFSETQRNKGNFPGRFSGRQFSNSRSEMNVSTLELGDSALYLCASSELSEGGLGTQYFGPGTRLTVL.

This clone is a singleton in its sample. The DNA for the CDR3 is TGTGCCAGCAGCAAAGGACAGGGAGAGGACAATGAGCAGTTCTTC. Translating gives CASSKGQGEDNEQFF. The chain couples TRBV11-1 to TRBJ2-1, with TRBD1 matching 8 bases. This CDR3 comprises 15 residues. Germline V gene lookup returns CDR1 SGHAT and CDR2 FQDESV (reference sequence). Losses at the gene ends were 5 bases for V and 5 bases for J; bases not matched to a gene: 8. Complete variable domain (other parts from reference TRBV11-1 and TRBJ2-1): EAEVAQSPRYKITEKSQAVAFWCDPISGHATLYWYRQILGQGPELLVQFQDESVVDDSQLPKDRFSAERLKGVDSTLKIQPAELGDSAMYLCASSKGQGEDNEQFFGPGTRLTVL.

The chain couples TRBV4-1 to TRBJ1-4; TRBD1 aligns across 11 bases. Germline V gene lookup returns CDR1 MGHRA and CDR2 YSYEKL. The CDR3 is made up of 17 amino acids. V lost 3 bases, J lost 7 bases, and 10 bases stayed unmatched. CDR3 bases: TGCGCCAGCAGCCATACAGGACAGGGGGCGTTGGGTGAAAAACTGTTTTTT. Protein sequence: CASSHTGQGALGEKLFF.

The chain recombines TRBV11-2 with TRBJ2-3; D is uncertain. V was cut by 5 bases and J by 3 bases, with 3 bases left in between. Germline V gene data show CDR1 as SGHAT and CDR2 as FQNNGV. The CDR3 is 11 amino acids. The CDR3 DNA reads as TGTGCCAGCAGCCAGACAGATACGCAGTATTTT. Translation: CASSQTDTQYF.

DNA for the CDR3: TGTGCCAGCAGCAAAGAGAGACAGGAGATCTACGAGCAGTACTTC. Residues: CASSKERQEIYEQYF. This chain joins TRBV21-1 and TRBJ2-7; the DNA was not used to check the table's D call, TRBD1. TRBV21-1 is labeled a pseudogene. The CDR3 has 15 amino acids.

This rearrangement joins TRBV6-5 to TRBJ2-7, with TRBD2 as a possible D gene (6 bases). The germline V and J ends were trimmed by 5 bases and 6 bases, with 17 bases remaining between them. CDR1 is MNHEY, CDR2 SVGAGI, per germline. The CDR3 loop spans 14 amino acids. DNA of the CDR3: TGTGCCAGCAGTCACGGACTCGGAGGGTGCGAGCAGTACTTC. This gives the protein CASSHGLGGCEQYF.

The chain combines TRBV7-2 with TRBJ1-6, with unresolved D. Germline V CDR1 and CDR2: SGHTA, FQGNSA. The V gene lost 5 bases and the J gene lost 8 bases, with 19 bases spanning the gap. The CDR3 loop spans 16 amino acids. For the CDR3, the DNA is TGTGCCAGCAGCCCCCGACGCCGTCGGGTTGATTCACCCCTCCACTTT. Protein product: CASSPRRRRVDSPLHF.

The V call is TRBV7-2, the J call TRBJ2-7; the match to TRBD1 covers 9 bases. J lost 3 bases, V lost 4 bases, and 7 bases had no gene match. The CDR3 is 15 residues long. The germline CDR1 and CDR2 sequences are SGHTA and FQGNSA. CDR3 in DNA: TGTGCCAGCAGCTCCTCCGGGGGACAGGGCTACGAGCAGTACTTC. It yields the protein CASSSSGGQGYEQYF.

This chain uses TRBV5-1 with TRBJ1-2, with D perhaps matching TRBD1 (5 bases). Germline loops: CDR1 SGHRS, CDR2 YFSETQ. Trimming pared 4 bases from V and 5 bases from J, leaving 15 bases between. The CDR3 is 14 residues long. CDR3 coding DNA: TGCGCCAGCAGCCAAAGGCAGGGTTGGTATGGCTACACCTTC. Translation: CASSQRQGWYGYTF.